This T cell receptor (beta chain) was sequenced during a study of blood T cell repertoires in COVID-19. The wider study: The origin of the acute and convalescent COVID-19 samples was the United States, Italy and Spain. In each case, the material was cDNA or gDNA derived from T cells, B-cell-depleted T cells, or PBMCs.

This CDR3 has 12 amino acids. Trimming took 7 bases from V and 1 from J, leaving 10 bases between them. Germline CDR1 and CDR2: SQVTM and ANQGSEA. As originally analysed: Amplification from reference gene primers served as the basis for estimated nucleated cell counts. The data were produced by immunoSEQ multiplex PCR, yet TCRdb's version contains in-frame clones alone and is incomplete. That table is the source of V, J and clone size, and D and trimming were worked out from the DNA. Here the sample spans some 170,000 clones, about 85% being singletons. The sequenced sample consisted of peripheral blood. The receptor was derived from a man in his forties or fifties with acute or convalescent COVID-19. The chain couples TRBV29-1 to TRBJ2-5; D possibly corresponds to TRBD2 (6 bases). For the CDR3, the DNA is TGCAGCGCCGCCGGGGGCCAAGAGACCCAGTACTTC. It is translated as CSAAGGQETQYF.